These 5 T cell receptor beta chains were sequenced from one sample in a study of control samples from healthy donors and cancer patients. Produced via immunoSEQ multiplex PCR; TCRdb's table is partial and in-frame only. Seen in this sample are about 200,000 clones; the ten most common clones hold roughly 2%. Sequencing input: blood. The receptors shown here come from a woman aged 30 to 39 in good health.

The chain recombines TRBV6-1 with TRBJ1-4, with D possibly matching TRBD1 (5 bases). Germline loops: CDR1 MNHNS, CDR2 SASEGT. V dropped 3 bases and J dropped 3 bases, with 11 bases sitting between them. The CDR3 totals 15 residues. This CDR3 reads CASSEYRFPNEKLFF. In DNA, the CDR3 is TGTGCCAGCAGTGAGTACAGGTTCCCTAATGAAAAACTGTTTTTT.

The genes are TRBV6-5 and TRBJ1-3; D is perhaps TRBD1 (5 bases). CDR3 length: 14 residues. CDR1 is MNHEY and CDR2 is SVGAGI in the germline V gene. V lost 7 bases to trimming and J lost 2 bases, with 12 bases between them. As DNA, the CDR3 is TGTGCCAGCACCCCACGGGGGGCTGGAAACACCATATATTTT. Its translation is CASTPRGAGNTIYF.

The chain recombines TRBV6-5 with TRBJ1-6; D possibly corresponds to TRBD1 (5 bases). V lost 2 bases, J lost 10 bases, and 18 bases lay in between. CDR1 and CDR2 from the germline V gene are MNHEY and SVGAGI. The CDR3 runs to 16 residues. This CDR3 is CASSYNLRRDGSPLHF. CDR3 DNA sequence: TGTGCCAGCAGTTACAACCTTCGGAGGGACGGCTCACCCCTCCACTTT.

The CDR3 DNA sequence: TGTGCCAGCAGCGTAGAGGGGGCAGGGAATGAAAAACTGTTTTTT. It codes for CASSVEGAGNEKLFF. The chain joins TRBV9 to TRBJ1-4; 7 nucleotides align to TRBD1. Germline CDR1 and CDR2: SGDLS and YYNGEE. CDR3 length: 15 residues. Trimming cost V 0 bases and J 5 bases; bases outside gene matches: 4.

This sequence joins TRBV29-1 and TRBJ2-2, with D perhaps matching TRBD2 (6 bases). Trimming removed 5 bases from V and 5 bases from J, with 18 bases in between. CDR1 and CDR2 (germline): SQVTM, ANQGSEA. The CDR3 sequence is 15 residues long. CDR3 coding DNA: TGCAGCGTTCTACTAAGCGGTGGGGGGACCGGGGAGCTGTTTTTT. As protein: CSVLLSGGGTGELFF.